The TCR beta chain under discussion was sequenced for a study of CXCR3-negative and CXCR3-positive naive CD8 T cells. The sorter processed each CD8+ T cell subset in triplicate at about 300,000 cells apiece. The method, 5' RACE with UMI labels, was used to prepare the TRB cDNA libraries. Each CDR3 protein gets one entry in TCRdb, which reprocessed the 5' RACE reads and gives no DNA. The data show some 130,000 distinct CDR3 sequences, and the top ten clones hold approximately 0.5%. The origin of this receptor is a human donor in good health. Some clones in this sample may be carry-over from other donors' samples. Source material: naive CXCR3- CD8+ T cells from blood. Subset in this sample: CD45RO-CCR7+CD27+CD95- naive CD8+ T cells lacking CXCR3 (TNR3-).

CDR3 region: CASSQARTGGTLGEQYF. The gene calls are TRBV4-3 and TRBJ2-7; TCRdb reports TRBD1, a call that lacks DNA to check it against. The germline gives CDR1 LGHNA, CDR2 YSLEER. This CDR3 has 17 amino acids.